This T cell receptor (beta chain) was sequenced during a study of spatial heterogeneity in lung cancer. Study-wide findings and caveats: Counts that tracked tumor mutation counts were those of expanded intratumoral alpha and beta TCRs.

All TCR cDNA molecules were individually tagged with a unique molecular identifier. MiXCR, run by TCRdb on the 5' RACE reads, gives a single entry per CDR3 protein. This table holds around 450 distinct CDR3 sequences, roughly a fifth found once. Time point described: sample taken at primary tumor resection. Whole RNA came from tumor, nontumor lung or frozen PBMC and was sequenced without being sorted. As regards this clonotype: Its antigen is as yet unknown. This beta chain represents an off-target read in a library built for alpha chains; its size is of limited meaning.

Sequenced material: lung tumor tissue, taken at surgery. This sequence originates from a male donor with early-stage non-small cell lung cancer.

CDR3: CASKNLGHNEKLFF. Here the CDR3 DNA reads TGTGCCAGCAAGAACCTCGGCCATAATGAAAAACTGTTTTTT. The gene calls are TRBV12-3 or TRBV12-4 and TRBJ1-4; no reliable D call. V was cut by 7 bases and J by 4 bases, with 13 bases left in between. The CDR3 is made up of 14 amino acids.